The T cell receptor (beta chain) under discussion was sequenced for a study of shared T cell receptors in the human thymus. The table came from immunoSEQ multiplex PCR; TCRdb's copy has only in-frame clones and leaves some out. The data contain roughly 500,000 clones, roughly 74% of them singletons. The V gene end was trimmed by 5 bases and the J gene end by 6 bases; junction bases not matched to a gene: 14. This CDR3 spans 17 amino acids. CDR1 MNHEY and CDR2 SMNVEV come from the germline V gene (reference sequence). This clone was counted a single time. The same sample was also used in a study of human thymus T cells. That source adds: Those donating were healthy Finnish infants in corrective surgery for congenital heart defects.

The sequenced sample consisted of thymocytes. The clonotype originates from a boy less than two years old with a congenital heart defect. The J gene is TRBJ2-3, the V gene TRBV27; 10 bases agree with TRBD1. CDR3: CASSGDRGHVVTDTQYF. CDR3 nucleotides: TGTGCCAGCAGTGGCGACAGGGGGCACGTGGTCACCGATACGCAGTATTTT.